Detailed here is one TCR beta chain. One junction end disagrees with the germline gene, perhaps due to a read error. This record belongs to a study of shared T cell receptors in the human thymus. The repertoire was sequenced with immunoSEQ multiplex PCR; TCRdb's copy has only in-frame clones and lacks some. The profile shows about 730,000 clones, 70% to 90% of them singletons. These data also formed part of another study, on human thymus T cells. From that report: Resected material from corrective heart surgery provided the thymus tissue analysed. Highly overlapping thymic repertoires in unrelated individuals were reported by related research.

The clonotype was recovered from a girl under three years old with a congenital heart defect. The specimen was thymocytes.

CDR3 DNA: TGTGTCAGCAGCTTAGCCCCCGACAGGGGAAATGGCTACACCTTC. Protein product: CVSSLAPDRGNGYTF. V gene TRBV11-2 combines with J gene TRBJ1-2, with TRBD1 matching over 8 bases. Germline CDR1 SGHAT, CDR2 FQNNGV. The CDR3 contains 15 residues.